Listed below are T cell receptor beta chains from one sample, sequenced in a study of beta chain features in type 1 diabetes. Sequencing used immunoSEQ multiplex PCR; TCRdb keeps in-frame clones, though not all of them. This table has about 350,000 clones, 15% to 20% appearing once. What was sequenced was naive CD4+ T cells from blood. The receptors were sampled from a young woman in good health. Each CDR3 is given with its conserved first and last residue. D genes are given only for firm matches. Clone size is not always given. Where it is, it says once, few, many or a class for expanded clones.

size	D	V	J	DNA	CDR3
few	TRBD2	TRBV25-1	TRBJ2-1	TGTGCCAGCAGCCTGGCCAGCGGGGGAGTCAACAATGAGCAGTTCTTC	CASSLASGGVNNEQFF
.	TRBD2	TRBV5-1	TRBJ2-1	TGCGCCAGCAGCTTGACTAGCGGGAGGCGGGATGAGCAGTTCTTC	CASSLTSGRRDEQFF
.	TRBD1	TRBV4-2	TRBJ2-7	TGTGCCAGCGGGACAGGGGGAGCGGGCGAGCAGTACTTC	CASGTGGAGEQYF
few	.	TRBV19	TRBJ2-1	TGTGCCAGTAGCGAAAGACAGCACACGTTCTTC	CASSERQHTFF
.	.	TRBV7-3	TRBJ2-3	TGTGCCAGCAGCTTAACGCGAGATGTGGATACGCAGTATTTT	CASSLTRDVDTQYF
.	.	TRBV5-1	TRBJ1-1	TGCGCCAGCAGCTTGGACGGGGAAACTGAAGCTTTCTTT	CASSLDGETEAFF
few	.	TRBV5-1	TRBJ2-3	TGCGCCAGCAGCCCCTACAGCTCTAGCACAGATACGCAGTATTTT	CASSPYSSSTDTQYF
.	.	TRBV18	TRBJ2-1	TGTGCCAGCTCACCACCGACCGGAGCTAATGAGCAGTTCTTC	CASSPPTGANEQFF
few	.	TRBV18	TRBJ2-7	TGTGCCAGCTCAGACAGGAGCTTGGACTACGAGCAGTACTTC	CASSDRSLDYEQYF
.	TRBD1	TRBV7-8	TRBJ2-7	TGTGCCAGCAACTCCCTCGGACAGGGCAGCTCCTACGAGCAGTACTTC	CASNSLGQGSSYEQYF
.	.	TRBV5-1	TRBJ1-2	TGCGCCAGCAGCTTGGCGGAGAGTCCCCCTTATGGCTACACCTTC	CASSLAESPPYGYTF
few	.	TRBV11-2	TRBJ2-2	TGTGCCAGCAGCGCCCTCGGGGGACCGACCGGGGAGCTGTTTTTT	CASSALGGPTGELFF
.	.	TRBV5-4	TRBJ2-1	TGTGCCAGCAGCCCGAGGGGGTCCGGCGTTACCTGGTTCTTC	CASSPRGSGVTWFF
.	.	TRBV7-3	TRBJ2-1	TGTGCCAGCAGCTTAGAGGGTAGCTCCTACAATGAGCAGTTCTTC	CASSLEGSSYNEQFF
.	.	TRBV11-2	TRBJ1-2	TGTGCCAGCAGCTTGTCCGACGGGGGCTATGGCTACACCTTC	CASSLSDGGYGYTF
.	.	TRBV5-1	TRBJ1-4	TGCGCCAGCAGCTCGGACAGCTCTAATGAAAAACTGTTTTTT	CASSSDSSNEKLFF
few	TRBD2	TRBV7-2	TRBJ2-3	TGTGCCAGCAGCTTAATCCGCGGGGGAGATACGCAGTATTTT	CASSLIRGGDTQYF
.	TRBD1	TRBV18	TRBJ2-7	TGTGCCAGCTCACCCTTAGGGACAGGGAACGAGCAGTACTTC	CASSPLGTGNEQYF
.	TRBD1	TRBV9	TRBJ2-5	TGTGCCAGCAGCCAAGGGGGCAGTCTCCAAGAGACCCAGTACTTC	CASSQGGSLQETQYF
.	TRBD1	TRBV15	TRBJ1-5	TGTGCCACCAGATTTGGACAGGGAAGTCAGCCCCAGCATTTT	CATRFGQGSQPQHF
.	.	TRBV7-9	TRBJ1-1	TGTGCCAGCAGCCGAATGAGCCGGTTGAACACTGAAGCTTTCTTT	CASSRMSRLNTEAFF
.	TRBD1	TRBV11-2	TRBJ2-7	TGTGCCAGCAGCTTAGGACAGGGACCCTACGAGCAGTACTTC	CASSLGQGPYEQYF
.	TRBD2	TRBV5-4	TRBJ2-1	TGTGCCAGCGGCCCTTTAGCGGGATTTGGGAATGAGCAGTTCTTC	CASGPLAGFGNEQFF
.	.	TRBV30	TRBJ2-1	TGTGCCTGGCAGCGGTACAATGAGCAGTTCTTC	CAWQRYNEQFF
.	TRBD2	TRBV5-1	TRBJ2-5	TGCGCCAGCAGCTTGGGCGGGAGCGGAGAGACCCAGTACTTC	CASSLGGSGETQYF
.	.	TRBV10-3	TRBJ1-3	TGTGCCATCACATCAGGGACTGGAAACACCATATATTTT	CAITSGTGNTIYF
.	.	TRBV27	TRBJ1-6	TGTGCCAGCAGTATACGATTTACAGGGACCAGCTCCTATAATTCACCCCTCCACTTT	CASSIRFTGTSSYNSPLHF
.	.	TRBV7-2	TRBJ2-1	TGTGCCAGCAGGAGCAACAGGGCTTCGGAGCAGTTCTTC	CASRSNRASEQFF